Given below is one T cell receptor beta chain in context. This clone was observed once. Its antigen is currently not known. The record has no base qualities; no much larger clone is one base away. The Quick-DNA Microprep Kit was used to extract genomic DNA from the sorted cells. Amplification of TCRbeta DNA was done with the immunoSEQ hsTCRbeta kit, following the protocol from the manufacturer. An Illumina MiSeq instrument was used to sequence the TCRbeta libraries. The authors processed their data as follows. Once out-of-frame sequences had been removed, 2,204,828 distinct TCRbeta sequences were left, which works out to an average of roughly 70,000 per individual. Each individual was scored according to the count of roughly 170 previously reported CMV-associated TCRbeta sequences and the total productive distinct TCRbeta count. A beta-binomial model was reimplemented in Python, and scikit-learn random forests with default parameters were trained on US cohort data. On the Belgian cohort, classifier performance was reported as the median AUC, along with percentile confidence intervals, across 10,000 bootstrap iterations. In TCRdb, the immuneACCESS table is reduced to in-frame sequences with V and J assigned. These tables do not hold every clone; where another copy was compared, an unresolved V gene accounts for under half, and the others remain unexplained. The DNA gave D and trimming, while V, J and clone size come from that table. This sample comprises about 82,000 clones, 65% to 85% of them detected only once. The top ten clones comprise less than 0.9% of the sample.

This record comes from a study of memory CD4+ T cells and cytomegalovirus serostatus (dated by TCRdb to between 2018 and 2021). Study-wide context: The cohort comprised 33 healthy Belgian adults, 9 CMV seropositive and some 24 CMV seronegative. To replicate a published TCR-based CMV serostatus classifier, the researchers sequenced the CD4+ memory TCRbeta repertoires of a Belgian cohort whose cytomegalovirus serostatus was known. The study at large found these results: For CMV serostatus prediction, a median bootstrapped AUC of about 0.95 was reached with the original framework, and a median bootstrapped AUC of about 0.91 was reached with a US-trained random forest. Among the 150 or so previously reported CMV-associated TCRbeta sequences, 67 showed up in the CD4+ memory repertoires, with each one found in between one and five individuals. Unlike the original study, which covered naive and memory CD4+ and CD8+ populations, the Belgian study sequenced only CD4+CD45RO+ memory cells. The original-framework classifier achieved a median bootstrapped AUC of almost 0.97 with a 95% CI of 0.76-1.00 on the Belgian cohort. Results were interpreted as suggesting that the CMV-associated TCR signature is largely present in the CD4+ memory repertoire.

A FACSAria II was used to sort memory CD4+ T cells, defined as single viable CD3+CD4+CD8-CD45RO+ cells. CMV serostatus was determined with a Roche Elecsys assay detecting serum IgG against CMV pp150, pp28, p38 and p52. Following thawing, total CD4+ T cells were enriched through positive selection using CD4 magnetic microbeads. Samples originated from another study that specifically interrogated the CD4+ T cell memory repertoire. Peripheral blood mononuclear cells were isolated and cryopreserved according to standard operating procedures, and serum was kept at -80 degrees C. CD3-PerCP (BW264/56), CD4-APC (RPA-T4), CD45RO-PE (UCHT1) and CD8-Pacific Orange (3B5) antibodies were used for staining, and non-viable cells were excluded with Sytox blue. The sample consisted of memory CD4+ T cells from blood. This TCR came from an adult in good health and CMV-seronegative.

The bases read TGCGCCAGCAGCCAAGCTACAGGGGCGAGTGGCTACACCTTC. The translation is CASSQATGASGYTF. The chain is assembled from TRBV4-3 and TRBJ1-2; TRBD1 lines up with 7 middle nucleotides. V trim: 1 base; J trim: 7 bases; unmatched bases: 6. CDR1 is given as LGHNA and CDR2 as YSLEER, both from the germline V gene. Counted from cysteine to phenylalanine, this CDR3 has 14 amino acids. Of all the DNA, just the CDR3 is kept, 42 bases in frame from base 1.